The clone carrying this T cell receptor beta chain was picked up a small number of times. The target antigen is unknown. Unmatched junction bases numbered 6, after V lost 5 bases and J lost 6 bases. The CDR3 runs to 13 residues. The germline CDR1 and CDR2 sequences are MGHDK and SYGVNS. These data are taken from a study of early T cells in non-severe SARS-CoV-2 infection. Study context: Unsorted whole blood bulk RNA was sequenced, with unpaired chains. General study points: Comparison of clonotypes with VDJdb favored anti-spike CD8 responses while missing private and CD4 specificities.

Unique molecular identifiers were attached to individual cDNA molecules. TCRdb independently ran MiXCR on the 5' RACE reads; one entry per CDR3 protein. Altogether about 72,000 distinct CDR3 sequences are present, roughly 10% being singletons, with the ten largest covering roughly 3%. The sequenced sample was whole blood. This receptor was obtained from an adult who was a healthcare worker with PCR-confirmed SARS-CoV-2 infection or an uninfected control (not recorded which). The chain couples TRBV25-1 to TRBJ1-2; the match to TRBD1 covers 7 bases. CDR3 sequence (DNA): TGTGCCAGCAGTCCCGGGACAGTTGATGGCTACACCTTC. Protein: CASSPGTVDGYTF.